This T cell receptor beta chain comes out of a study of tumor-infiltrating lymphocytes in primary liver carcinoma (dated by TCRdb to about 2017). For context, the study as a whole: Between late 2015 and early 2016, about five patients in China with histopathologically diagnosed primary liver carcinoma had their tumors surgically resected. The five patients, three men and two women aged 30 to 69 years, had hepatocellular carcinoma (four) or combined HCC and intrahepatic cholangiocarcinoma (one). Tumors of the five patients were stage T1-T3 N0M0 with maximum diameters of roughly 4.2 to 11 cm. Each sample produced about 3.5 to 7.13 million productive TCRbeta reads, and read depth showed no significant difference between tissue types. For each liver tumor, the study sampled five regions along with adjacent normal tissue and blood, and applied TCRbeta repertoire sequencing, expression microarrays and whole-exome sequencing. A total of about 35 specimens from 5 patients, comprising 25 or so tumor regions, 5 adjacent noncancerous liver tissues and 5 peripheral blood samples, were covered by TCRbeta repertoire sequencing. Technical replicate repertoires showed high reproducibility, with mean shared-clone rates roughly 0.87 and correlation coefficients above 0.98. Overall study results and their limits: Because sequencing covered only the TCR beta chain and unpaired alpha chains were not captured, true repertoire diversity is likely underestimated. Pairs of tumor regions showed greater repertoire overlap (mean about 36%) than tumor-adjacent pairs (17%) or tumor-blood pairs (around 15%), which is consistent with antigen-driven expansion. The top 250 clones made up a significantly larger repertoire fraction in tumors than in blood (p = 0.039). With just a handful of patients in the study, the authors point out that the findings should be validated in a larger study. Bulk unsorted samples precluded comparing CD4+ and CD8+ T cell repertoires.

TRIzol reagent was used to extract blood RNA from unsorted whole blood, while the DNeasy Blood & Tissue kit provided the germline DNA. Patients had chronic HBV infection and were treatment-naive at sampling. Approximately 3.9 milliliters of peripheral blood were collected into K2EDTA tubes before surgery. The germline V gene specifies SGHAT as CDR1 and FQNNGV as CDR2. Taken from cysteine to phenylalanine, the CDR3 has 15 residues. The DNA shown is the 45-base CDR3, in frame from base 1. The table lists this clonotype with a few counts. Its antigen is currently not known. A read error may account for a junction end that differs from germline. Starting from about 500 ng total RNA, TCRbeta-specific cDNA was produced by reverse transcription with a constant-region primer and ProtoScript II reverse transcriptase. The TCRbeta libraries were prepared through three rounds of nested multiplex PCR following a slightly modified ARM-PCR procedure. The first two PCR rounds used multiplex TRBV1-TRBV30 forward primers with a Cbeta reverse primer, each for around 10 cycles. A final 25-cycle PCR with Deep VentR polymerase added sample barcodes and Illumina adapters. Before sequencing, amplicons between 200 and 500 bp were purified from gel using a QIAquick gel extraction kit. An Illumina HiSeq 2500 was used to sequence the TCRbeta amplicons, generating 250-bp paired-end reads. In the original analysis: Trimmomatic v0.33 was used to quality-trim the reads, and FLASH v1.2.11 was used to merge paired reads so that full CDR3 sequences could be recovered. V, D and J germline segments were assigned to the rearranged TCRbeta sequences by MiGEC v1.2.1b. Clonotype statistics and Shannon-Wiener diversity indices were calculated with VDJtools v1.0.0. To reduce sampling bias, subsequent analyses other than the diversity analysis used only the 250 most abundant clonotypes in each sample. In TCRdb, the public reads were trimmed at Q25 with fastp and aligned with MiXCR, with productive beta chains retained. When rows share a CDR3 protein, they turn into one entry using the most common DNA and genes. V and J calls and clone size were set by TCRdb, not the authors. Across this sample there are approximately 330,000 distinct CDR3 sequences, with 65% seen only once. About 6% of the sample lies in the top ten.

The specimen was peripheral blood. This clonotype originated in a man aged 40-55 years with primary liver carcinoma and hepatitis B virus infection. Recombination connected TRBV11-2 to TRBJ2-7; 11 junctional bases match TRBD2. The DNA is TGTTCCAGCAGCCGAGTGACTAGCGGGAACTACGAGCAGTACTTC. Its translation reads: CSSSRVTSGNYEQYF.